The source of this T cell receptor (beta chain) is a study of blood T cell repertoires in COVID-19. Whole-study context: Spain, Italy and the United States supplied samples that represented acute and convalescent COVID-19.

The assay was immunoSEQ multiplex PCR, and TCRdb's table has in-frame clones only and misses some. The sample includes roughly 480,000 clones, roughly 89% seen only once; the top ten take roughly 0.92%. The CDR3 extends over 14 amino acids. V gave up 5 bases and J gave up 1 base; unmatched junction bases: 3. Germline assignment: CDR1 SNHLY and CDR2 FYNNEI. The V gene is TRBV2, the J gene TRBJ2-7, with TRBD2 matching over 9 bases. The TCR originated in a man between 18 and 29 years old with COVID-19, enrolled during active disease. The sequenced sample consisted of peripheral blood. The CDR3 is CASSKGLASYEQYF. The DNA of the CDR3 is TGTGCCAGCAGTAAGGGACTAGCTTCCTACGAGCAGTACTTC.